This T cell receptor beta chain derives from a study of low-dose radiotherapy and immunotherapy resistance in tumors. The time point: after trial treatment. Treatment reported: LDRT plus nivolumab, ipilimumab, low-dose cyclophosphamide and aspirin (RACIN trial). This clonotype has at least ten counts. First-strand cDNA used TRAV- and TRBV-specific primers, covering alpha and beta chains. Amplification, which lasted 20 to 25 PCR cycles, used a constant-region primer and V-primer adapter to amplify TCRs. TCRdb reprocessed the reads with MiXCR, giving one entry per CDR3 protein. Of tens of thousands of distinct CDR3 sequences in the sample, roughly 20% were seen once. This TCR derives from a female donor with ovarian cancer. The source material was PBMCs, sampled after low-dose radiotherapy plus immunotherapy.

The chain's CDR3 is CASSYTAGGPYEQYF. The DNA of the CDR3 is TGTGCCAGCAGTTACACTGCGGGCGGCCCCTACGAGCAGTACTTC. The chain carries TRBV6-5 and TRBJ2-7, with a tentative D call TRBD2 (5 bases). The length of the CDR3 is 15 residues. V was pared by 2 bases and J by 2 bases, with 13 bases between. The germline CDR1 and CDR2 sequences are MNHEY and SVGAGI.